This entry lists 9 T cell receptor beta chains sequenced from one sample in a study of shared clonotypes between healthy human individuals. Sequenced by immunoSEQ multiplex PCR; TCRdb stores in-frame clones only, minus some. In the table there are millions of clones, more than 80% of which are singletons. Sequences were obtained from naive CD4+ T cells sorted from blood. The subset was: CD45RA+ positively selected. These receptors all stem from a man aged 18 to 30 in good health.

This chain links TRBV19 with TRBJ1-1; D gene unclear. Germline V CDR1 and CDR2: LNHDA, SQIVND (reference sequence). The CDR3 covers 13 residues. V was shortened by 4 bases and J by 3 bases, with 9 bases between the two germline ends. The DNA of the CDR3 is TGTGCCAGTAGTAGGAGAGATGACACTGAAGCTTTCTTT. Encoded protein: CASSRRDDTEAFF.

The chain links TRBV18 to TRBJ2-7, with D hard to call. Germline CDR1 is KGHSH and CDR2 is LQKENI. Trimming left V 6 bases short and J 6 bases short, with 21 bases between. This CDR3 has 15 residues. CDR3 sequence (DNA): TGTGCCAGCTCCGCACCCCCAGACGTCGGGCGCGAGCAGTACTTC. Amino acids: CASSAPPDVGREQYF.

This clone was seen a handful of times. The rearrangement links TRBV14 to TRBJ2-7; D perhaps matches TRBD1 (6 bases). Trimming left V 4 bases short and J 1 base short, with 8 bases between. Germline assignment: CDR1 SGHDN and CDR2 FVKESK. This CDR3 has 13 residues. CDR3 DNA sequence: TGTGCCAGCAGCCCGAGGGGGTCCTACGAGCAGTACTTC. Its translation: CASSPRGSYEQYF. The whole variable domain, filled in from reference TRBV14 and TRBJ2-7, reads EAGVTQFPSHSVIEKGQTVTLRCDPISGHDNLYWYRRVMGKEIKFLLHFVKESKQDESGMPNNRFLAERTGGTYSTLKVQPAELEDSGVYFCASSPRGSYEQYFGPGTRLTVT.

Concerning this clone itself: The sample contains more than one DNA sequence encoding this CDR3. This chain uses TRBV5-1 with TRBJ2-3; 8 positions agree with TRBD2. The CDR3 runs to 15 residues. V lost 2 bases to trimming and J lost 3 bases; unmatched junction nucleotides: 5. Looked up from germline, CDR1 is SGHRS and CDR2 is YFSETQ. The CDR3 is CASSFGSGDTDTQYF. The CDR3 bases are TGCGCCAGCAGCTTTGGTAGCGGGGATACAGATACGCAGTATTTT.

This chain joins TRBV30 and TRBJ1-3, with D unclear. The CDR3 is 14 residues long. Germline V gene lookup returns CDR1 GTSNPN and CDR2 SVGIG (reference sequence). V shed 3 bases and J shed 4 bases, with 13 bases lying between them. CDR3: CAWSSGVKGNTIYF. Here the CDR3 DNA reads TGTGCCTGGAGCTCGGGAGTTAAGGGAAACACCATATATTTT.

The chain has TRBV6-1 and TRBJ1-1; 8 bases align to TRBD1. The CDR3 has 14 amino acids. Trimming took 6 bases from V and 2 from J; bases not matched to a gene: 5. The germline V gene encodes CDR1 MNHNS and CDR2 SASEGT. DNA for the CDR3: TGTGCCAGCAGATGGACAGGGACCAACACTGAAGCTTTCTTT. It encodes CASRWTGTNTEAFF.

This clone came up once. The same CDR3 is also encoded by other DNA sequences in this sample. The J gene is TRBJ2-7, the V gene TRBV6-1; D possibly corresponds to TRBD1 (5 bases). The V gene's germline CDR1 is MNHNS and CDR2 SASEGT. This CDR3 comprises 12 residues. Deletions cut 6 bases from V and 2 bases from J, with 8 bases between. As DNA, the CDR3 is TGTGCCAGCAGCTCAGGGACCTACGAGCAGTACTTC. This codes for CASSSGTYEQYF.

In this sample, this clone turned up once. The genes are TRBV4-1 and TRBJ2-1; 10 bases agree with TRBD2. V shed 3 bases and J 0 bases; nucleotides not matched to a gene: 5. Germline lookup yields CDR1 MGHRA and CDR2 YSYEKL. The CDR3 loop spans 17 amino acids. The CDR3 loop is CASSHISGRFSYNEQFF. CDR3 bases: TGCGCCAGCAGCCATATTAGCGGGAGGTTCTCCTACAATGAGCAGTTCTTC.

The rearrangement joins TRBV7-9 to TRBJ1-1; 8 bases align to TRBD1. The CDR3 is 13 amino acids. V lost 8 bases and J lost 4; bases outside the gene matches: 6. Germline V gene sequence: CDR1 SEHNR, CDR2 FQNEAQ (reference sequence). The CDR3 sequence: CASVADRATEAFF. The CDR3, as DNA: TGTGCCAGCGTCGCGGACAGGGCCACTGAAGCTTTCTTT.